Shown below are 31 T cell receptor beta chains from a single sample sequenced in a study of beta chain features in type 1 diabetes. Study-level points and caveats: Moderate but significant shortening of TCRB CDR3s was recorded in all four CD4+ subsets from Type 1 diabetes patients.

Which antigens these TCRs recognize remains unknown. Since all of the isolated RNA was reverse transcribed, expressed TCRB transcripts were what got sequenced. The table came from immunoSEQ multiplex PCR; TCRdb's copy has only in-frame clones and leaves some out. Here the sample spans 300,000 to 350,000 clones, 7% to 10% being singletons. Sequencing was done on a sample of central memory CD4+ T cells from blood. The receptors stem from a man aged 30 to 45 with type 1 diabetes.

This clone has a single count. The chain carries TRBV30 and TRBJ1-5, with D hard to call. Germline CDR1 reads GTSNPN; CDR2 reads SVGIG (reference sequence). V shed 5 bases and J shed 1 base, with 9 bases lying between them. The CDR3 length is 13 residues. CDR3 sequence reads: CAWAHGSNQPQHF. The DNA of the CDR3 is TGTGCCTGGGCACACGGGAGCAATCAGCCCCAGCATTTT.

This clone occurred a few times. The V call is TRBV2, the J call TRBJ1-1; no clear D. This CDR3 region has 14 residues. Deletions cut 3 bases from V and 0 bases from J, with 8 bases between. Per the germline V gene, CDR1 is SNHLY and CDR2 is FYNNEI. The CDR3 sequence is CASSEMGLNTEAFF. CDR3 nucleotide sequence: TGTGCCAGCAGTGAGATGGGCTTGAACACTGAAGCTTTCTTT.

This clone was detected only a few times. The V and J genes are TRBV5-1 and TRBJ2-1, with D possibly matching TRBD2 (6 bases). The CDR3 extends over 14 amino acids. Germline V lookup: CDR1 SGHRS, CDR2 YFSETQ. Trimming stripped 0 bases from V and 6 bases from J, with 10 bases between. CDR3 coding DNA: TGCGCCAGCAGCTTGGACGGGAGTAGCAATGAGCAGTTCTTC. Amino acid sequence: CASSLDGSSNEQFF.

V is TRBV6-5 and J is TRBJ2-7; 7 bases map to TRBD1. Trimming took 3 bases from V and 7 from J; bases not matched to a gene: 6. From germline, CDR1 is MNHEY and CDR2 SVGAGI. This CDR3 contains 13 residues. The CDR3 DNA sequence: TGTGCCAGCAGTTATCTTGGACAGGCAGAGCAGTACTTC. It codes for CASSYLGQAEQYF.

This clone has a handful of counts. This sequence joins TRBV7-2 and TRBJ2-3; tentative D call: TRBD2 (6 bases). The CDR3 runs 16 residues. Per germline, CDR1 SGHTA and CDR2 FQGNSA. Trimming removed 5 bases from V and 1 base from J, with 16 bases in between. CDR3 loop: CASSLERGSRTDTQYF. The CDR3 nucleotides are TGTGCCAGCAGCCTAGAACGGGGGTCACGCACAGATACGCAGTATTTT.

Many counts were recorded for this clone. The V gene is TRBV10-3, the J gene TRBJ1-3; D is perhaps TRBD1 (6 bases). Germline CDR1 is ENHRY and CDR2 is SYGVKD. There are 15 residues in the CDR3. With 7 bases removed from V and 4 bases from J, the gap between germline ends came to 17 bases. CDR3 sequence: CAIMEGGQKGNTIYF. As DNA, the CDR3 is TGTGCCATCATGGAGGGTGGACAGAAAGGAAACACCATATATTTT.

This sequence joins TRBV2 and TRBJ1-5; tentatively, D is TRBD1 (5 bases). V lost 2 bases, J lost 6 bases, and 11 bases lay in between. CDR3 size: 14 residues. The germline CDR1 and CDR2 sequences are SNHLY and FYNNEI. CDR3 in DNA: TGTGCCAGCAGTGAACTACGGGGGGGTCAGCCCCAGCATTTT. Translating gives CASSELRGGQPQHF.

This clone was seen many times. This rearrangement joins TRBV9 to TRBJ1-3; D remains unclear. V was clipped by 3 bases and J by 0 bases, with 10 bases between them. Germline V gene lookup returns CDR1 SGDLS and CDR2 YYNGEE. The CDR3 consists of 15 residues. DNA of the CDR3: TGTGCCAGCAGCGGAGCCGGGTCCTCTGGAAACACCATATATTTT. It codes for CASSGAGSSGNTIYF.

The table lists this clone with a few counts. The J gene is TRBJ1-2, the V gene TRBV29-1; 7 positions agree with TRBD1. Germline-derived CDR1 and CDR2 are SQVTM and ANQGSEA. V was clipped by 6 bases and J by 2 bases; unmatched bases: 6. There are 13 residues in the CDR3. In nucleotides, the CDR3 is TGCAGCGTCGTCCCGGGACAGAACTATGGCTACACCTTC. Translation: CSVVPGQNYGYTF.

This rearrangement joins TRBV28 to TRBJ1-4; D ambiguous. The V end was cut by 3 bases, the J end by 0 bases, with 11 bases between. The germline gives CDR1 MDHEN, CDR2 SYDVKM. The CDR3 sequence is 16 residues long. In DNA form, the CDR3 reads TGTGCCAGCAGTTTTCTAGGAGACCCAACTAATGAAAAACTGTTTTTT. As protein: CASSFLGDPTNEKLFF.

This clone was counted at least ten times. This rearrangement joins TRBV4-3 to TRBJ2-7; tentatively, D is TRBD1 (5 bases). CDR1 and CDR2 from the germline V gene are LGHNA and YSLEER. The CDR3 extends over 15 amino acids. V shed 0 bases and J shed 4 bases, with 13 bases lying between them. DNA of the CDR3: TGCGCCAGCAGCCAAGAAGGCCAGGGTCGGTACGAGCAGTACTTC. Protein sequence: CASSQEGQGRYEQYF.

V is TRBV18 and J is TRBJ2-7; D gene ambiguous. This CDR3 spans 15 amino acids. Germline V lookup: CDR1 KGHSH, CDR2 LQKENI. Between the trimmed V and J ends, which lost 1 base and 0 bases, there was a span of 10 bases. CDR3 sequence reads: CASSPRTVYSYEQYF. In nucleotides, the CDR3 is TGTGCCAGCTCACCACGTACAGTTTACTCCTACGAGCAGTACTTC.

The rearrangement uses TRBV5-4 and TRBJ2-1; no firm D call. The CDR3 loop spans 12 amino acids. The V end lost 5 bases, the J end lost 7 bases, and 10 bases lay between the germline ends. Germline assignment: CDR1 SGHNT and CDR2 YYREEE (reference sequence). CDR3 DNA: TGTGCCAGCAGGGCCCATATAAATGAGCAGTTCTTC. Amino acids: CASRAHINEQFF.

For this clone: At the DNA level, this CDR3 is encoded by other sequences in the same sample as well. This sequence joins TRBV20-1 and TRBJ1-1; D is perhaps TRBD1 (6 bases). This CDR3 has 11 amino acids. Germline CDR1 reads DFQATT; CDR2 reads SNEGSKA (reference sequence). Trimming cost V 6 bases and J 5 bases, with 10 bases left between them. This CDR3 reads CSARGNTEAFF. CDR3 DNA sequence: TGCAGTGCAAGGGGGAATACTGAAGCTTTCTTT.

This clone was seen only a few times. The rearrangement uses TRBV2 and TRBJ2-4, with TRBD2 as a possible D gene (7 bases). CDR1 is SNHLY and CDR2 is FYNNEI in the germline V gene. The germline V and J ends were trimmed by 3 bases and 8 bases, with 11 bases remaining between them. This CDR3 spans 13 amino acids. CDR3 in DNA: TGTGCCAGCAGTGACGGAGGGGGGGACATTCAGTACTTC. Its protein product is CASSDGGGDIQYF.

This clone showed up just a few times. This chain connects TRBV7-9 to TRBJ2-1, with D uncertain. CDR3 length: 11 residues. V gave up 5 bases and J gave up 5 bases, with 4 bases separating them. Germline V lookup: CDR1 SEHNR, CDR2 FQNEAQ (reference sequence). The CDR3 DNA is TGTGCCAGCAGCCCGCACAATGAGCAGTTCTTC. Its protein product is CASSPHNEQFF.

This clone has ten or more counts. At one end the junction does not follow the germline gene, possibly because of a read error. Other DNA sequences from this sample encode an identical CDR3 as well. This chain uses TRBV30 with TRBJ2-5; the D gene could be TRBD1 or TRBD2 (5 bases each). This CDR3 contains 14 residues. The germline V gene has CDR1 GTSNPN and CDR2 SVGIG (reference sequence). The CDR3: CAWGVPGAGETQYF. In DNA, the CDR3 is TGTGCCTGGGGTGTTCCCGGGGCCGGAGAGACCCAGTACTTC. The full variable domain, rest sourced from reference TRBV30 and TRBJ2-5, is SQTIHQWPATLVQPVGSPLSLECTVEGTSNPNLYWYRQAAGRGLQLLFYSVGIGQISSEVPQNLSASRPQDRQFILSSKKLLLSDSGFYLCAWGVPGAGETQYFGPGTRLLVL.

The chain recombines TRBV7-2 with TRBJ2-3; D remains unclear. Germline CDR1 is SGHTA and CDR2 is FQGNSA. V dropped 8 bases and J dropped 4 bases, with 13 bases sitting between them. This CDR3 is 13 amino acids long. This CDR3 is CASGSLIPDTQYF. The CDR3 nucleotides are TGTGCCAGCGGTTCCCTCATCCCAGATACGCAGTATTTT.

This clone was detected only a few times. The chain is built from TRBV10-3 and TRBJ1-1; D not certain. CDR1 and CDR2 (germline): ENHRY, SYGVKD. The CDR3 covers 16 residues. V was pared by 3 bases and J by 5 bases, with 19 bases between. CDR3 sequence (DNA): TGTGCCATCAGTGAAGGGCCCCCGGAGGCTTGGACTGAAGCTTTCTTT. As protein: CAISEGPPEAWTEAFF.

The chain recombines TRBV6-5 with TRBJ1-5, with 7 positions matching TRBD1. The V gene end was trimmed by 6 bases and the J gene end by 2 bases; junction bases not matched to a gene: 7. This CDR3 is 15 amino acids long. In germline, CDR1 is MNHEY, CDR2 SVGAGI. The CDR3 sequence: CASRAWDSRNQPQHF. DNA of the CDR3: TGTGCCAGCAGAGCTTGGGACAGCCGCAATCAGCCCCAGCATTTT.

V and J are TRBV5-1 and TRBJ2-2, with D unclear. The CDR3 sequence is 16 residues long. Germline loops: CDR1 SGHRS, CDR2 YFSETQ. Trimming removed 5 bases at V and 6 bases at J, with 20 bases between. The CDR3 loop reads CASRDLDALEAGELFF. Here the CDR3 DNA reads TGCGCCAGCAGAGACCTTGACGCGCTTGAAGCCGGGGAGCTGTTTTTT.

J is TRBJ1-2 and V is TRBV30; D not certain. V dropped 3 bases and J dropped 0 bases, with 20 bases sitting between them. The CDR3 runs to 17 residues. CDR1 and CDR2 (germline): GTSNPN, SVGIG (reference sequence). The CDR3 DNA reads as TGTGCCTGGAGCGCTCAATCTCTGGGAAAAACTAACTATGGCTACACCTTC. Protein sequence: CAWSAQSLGKTNYGYTF.

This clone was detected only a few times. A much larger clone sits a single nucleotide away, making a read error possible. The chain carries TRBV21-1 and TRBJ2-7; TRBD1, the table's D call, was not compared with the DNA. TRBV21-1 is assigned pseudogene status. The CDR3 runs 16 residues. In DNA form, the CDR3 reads TGTGCCAGCAGCAAATGGTCCCAGGGGCTCTCCTACGAGCAGTACTTC. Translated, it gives CASSKWSQGLSYEQYF.

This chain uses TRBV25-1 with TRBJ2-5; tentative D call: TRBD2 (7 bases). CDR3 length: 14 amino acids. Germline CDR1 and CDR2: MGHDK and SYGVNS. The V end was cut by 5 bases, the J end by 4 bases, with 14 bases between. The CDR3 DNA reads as TGTGCCAGCAGTAGTGGGGGGGCAGTAGAGACCCAGTACTTC. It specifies CASSSGGAVETQYF.

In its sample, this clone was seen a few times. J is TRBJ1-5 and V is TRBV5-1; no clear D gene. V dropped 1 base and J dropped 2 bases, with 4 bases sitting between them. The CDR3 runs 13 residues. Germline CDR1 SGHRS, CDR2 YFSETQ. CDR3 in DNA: TGCGCCAGCAGCTTGTCTGGCAATCAGCCCCAGCATTTT. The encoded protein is CASSLSGNQPQHF.

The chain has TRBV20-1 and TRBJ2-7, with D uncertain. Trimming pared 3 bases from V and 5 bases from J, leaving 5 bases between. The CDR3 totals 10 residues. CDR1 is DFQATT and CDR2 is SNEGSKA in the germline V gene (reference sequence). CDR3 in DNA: TGCAGTGCTAGTAACGACGAGCAGTACTTC. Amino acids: CSASNDEQYF.

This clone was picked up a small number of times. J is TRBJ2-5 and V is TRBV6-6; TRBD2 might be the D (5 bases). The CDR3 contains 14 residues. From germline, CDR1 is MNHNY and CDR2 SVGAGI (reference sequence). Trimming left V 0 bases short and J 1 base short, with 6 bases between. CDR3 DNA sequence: TGTGCCAGCAGTTACTCGCTAGCCCAAGAGACCCAGTACTTC. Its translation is CASSYSLAQETQYF.

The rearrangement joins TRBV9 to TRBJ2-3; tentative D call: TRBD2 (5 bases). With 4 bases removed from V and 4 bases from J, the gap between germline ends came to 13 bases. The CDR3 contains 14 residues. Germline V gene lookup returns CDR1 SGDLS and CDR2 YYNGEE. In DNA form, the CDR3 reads TGTGCCAGCAGCTTGACCCGAGGGCCAGATACGCAGTATTTT. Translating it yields CASSLTRGPDTQYF.

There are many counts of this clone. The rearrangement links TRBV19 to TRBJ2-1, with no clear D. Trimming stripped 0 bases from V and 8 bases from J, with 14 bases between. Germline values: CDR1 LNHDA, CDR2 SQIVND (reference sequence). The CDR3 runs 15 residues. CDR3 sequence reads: CASSIDVRPRDEQFF. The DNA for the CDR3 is TGTGCCAGTAGTATAGATGTACGCCCTAGGGATGAGCAGTTCTTC. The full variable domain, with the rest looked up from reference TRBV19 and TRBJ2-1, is DGGITQSPKYLFRKEGQNVTLSCEQNLNHDAMYWYRQDPGQGLRLIYYSQIVNDFQKGDIAEGYSVSREKKESFPLTVTSAQKNPTAFYLCASSIDVRPRDEQFFGPGTRLTVL.

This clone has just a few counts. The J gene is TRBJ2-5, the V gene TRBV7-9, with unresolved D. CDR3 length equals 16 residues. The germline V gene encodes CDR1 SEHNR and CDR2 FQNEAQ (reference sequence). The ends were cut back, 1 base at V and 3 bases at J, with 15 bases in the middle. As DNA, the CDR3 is TGTGCCAGCAGCTTAGATTGGGCTACCGGCAAAGAGACCCAGTACTTC. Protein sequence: CASSLDWATGKETQYF.

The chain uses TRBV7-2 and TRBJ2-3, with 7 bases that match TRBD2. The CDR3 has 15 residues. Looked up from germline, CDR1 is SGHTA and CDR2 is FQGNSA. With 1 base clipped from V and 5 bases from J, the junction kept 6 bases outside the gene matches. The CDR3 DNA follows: TGTGCCAGCAGCTTAGTAGGGCGGGGGATAGATACGCAGTATTTT. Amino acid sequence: CASSLVGRGIDTQYF.